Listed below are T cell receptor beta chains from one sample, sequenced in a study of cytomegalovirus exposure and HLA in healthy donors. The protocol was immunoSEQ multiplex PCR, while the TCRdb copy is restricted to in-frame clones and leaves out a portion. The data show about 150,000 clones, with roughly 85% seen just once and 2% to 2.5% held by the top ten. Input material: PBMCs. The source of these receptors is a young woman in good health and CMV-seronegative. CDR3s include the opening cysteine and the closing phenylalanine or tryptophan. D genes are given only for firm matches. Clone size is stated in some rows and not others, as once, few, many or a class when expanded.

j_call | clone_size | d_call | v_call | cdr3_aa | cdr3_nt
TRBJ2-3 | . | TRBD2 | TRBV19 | CASSRIAGGSGTQYF | TGTGCCAGTAGTAGGATAGCGGGAGGGTCAGGGACGCAGTATTTT
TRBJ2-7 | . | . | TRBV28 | CASNGQNEHEQYF | TGTGCCAGCAATGGACAGAACGAACACGAGCAGTACTTC
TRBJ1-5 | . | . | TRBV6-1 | CASSEASPRQPQHF | TGTGCCAGCAGTGAAGCGTCGCCGAGGCAGCCCCAGCATTTT
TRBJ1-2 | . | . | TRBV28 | CASSAPLYGYTF | TGTGCCAGCAGTGCACCCCTATATGGCTACACCTTC
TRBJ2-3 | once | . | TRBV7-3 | CASSLRVEGTDTQYF | TGTGCCAGCAGCTTAAGGGTAGAGGGCACAGATACGCAGTATTTT
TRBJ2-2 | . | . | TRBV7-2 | CASSLLGPYGELFF | TGTGCCAGCAGCTTACTGGGGCCATACGGGGAGCTGTTTTTT
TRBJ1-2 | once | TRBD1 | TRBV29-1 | CSVNREYRGYGYTF | TGCAGCGTCAATAGGGAGTACAGGGGGTATGGCTACACCTTC
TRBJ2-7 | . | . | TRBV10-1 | CASSESKGGTQAYEQYF | TGCGCCAGCAGTGAGTCGAAGGGAGGGACACAAGCCTACGAGCAGTACTTC
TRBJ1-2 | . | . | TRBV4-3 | CASSQDGGRYGYTF | TGCGCCAGCAGCCAAGACGGGGGACGGTATGGCTACACCTTC
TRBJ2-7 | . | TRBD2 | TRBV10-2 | CASSESPSGSTHEQYF | TGCGCCAGCAGTGAGTCGCCGAGCGGGAGTACCCACGAGCAGTACTTC
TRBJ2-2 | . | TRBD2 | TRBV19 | CASRLAGATNTGELFF | TGTGCCAGTAGACTAGCGGGGGCCACGAACACCGGGGAGCTGTTTTTT